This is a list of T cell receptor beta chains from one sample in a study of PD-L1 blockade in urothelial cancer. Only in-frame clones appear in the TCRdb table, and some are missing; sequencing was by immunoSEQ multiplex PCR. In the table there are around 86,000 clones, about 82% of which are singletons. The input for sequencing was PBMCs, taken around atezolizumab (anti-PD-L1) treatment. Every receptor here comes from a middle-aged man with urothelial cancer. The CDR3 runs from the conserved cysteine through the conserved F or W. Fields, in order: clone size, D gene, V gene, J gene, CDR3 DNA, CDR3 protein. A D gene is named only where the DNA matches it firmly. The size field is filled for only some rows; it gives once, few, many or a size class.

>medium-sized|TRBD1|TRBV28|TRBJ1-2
TGTGCCAGCAGTTCCGCGACAGGGGGGCATGGCTACACCTTC
CASSSATGGHGYTF
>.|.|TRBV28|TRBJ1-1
TGTGCCAGTCGGGATCTAACTAGTCCGGCTTTCTTT
CASRDLTSPAFF
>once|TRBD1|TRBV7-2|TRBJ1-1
TGTGCCAGCAGCTCCCCGCCGGGACAGGGGCCGCGTGGGTCTGAAGCTTTCTTT
CASSSPPGQGPRGSEAFF
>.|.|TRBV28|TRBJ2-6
TGTGCCAGCAGTGTCTCGGGGGCCAACGTCCTGACTTTC
CASSVSGANVLTF
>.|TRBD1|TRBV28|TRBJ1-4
TGTGCCAGCAGACTTTTGACAGGGAATGAAAAACTGTTTTTT
CASRLLTGNEKLFF
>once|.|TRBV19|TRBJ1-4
TGTGCCAGTGCCCCCGGGTGGGGAGCAACTAATGAAAAACTGTTTTTT
CASAPGWGATNEKLFF
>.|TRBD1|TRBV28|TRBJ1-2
TGTGCCAGCATTATCGGTAGGACAGGGCAAGGGGGCTACACCTTC
CASIIGRTGQGGYTF
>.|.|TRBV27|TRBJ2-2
TGTGCCAGCAGTAAATGGTCCCGCGCCCCAAACACCGGGGAGCTGTTTTTT
CASSKWSRAPNTGELFF
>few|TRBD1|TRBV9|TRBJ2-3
TGTGCCAGCAGCGTAGGCATTGGGACAGGCCTAGATACGCAGTATTTT
CASSVGIGTGLDTQYF
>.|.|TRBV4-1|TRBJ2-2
TGCGCCAGCAGCCAAGATTGGACAATGAACACCGGGGAGCTGTTTTTT
CASSQDWTMNTGELFF